Listed here is a single T cell receptor beta chain. As yet, its antigen is unknown. Time point specified: patch test 1, 2 weeks after DPC sensitization. Treatment given: therapeutic diphenylcyclopropenone sensitization with weekly scalp DPC. Blood sampling preceded each patch test application. These data belong to a study of human T cells and chemical hapten exposure. Study information: DPC 0.01% went on the upper back by patch test, with reading at 6 days. General study results and limits: Sensitization with DPC brought no change to TCRs above 1 in 1000 in frequency.

For the library, individual cDNA molecules each received unique molecular identifiers. TCRdb re-analysed the RACE reads in MiXCR, keeping a single row per CDR3 protein. The repertoire holds 120,000 or so distinct CDR3 sequences, with about 13% as singletons. The starting material was whole blood, obtained in connection with sensitization to the hapten diphenylcyclopropenone (DPC). The receptor's source is a man aged 18 to 35 with alopecia areata. Some clones in this sample may be carry-over from other donors' samples.

DNA of the CDR3: TGTGCCAGCGGACGGACACTCGGCAATCAGCCCCAGCATTTT. Protein sequence: CASGRTLGNQPQHF. The rearrangement uses TRBV6-2 or TRBV6-3 and TRBJ1-5; D is possibly TRBD1 (5 bases). Trimming stripped 8 bases from V and 2 bases from J, with 13 bases between. The CDR3 sequence is 14 residues long. CDR1 and CDR2 from the germline V gene are MNHEY and SVGEGT.